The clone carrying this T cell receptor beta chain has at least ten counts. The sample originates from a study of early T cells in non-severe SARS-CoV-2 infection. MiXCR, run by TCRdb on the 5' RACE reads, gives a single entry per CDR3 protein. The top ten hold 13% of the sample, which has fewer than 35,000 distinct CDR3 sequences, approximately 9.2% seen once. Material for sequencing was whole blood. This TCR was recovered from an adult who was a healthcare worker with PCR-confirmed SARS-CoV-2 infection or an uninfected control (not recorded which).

The DNA for the CDR3 is TGCAGTGCTAGAGTGGGTAGCGGGGGGGTATATGAGCAGTTCTTC. Amino acids: CSARVGSGGVYEQFF. The chain joins TRBV20-1 to TRBJ2-1; 11 nucleotides agree with TRBD2. From germline, CDR1 is DFQATT and CDR2 SNEGSKA (reference sequence). With 1 base clipped from V and 8 bases from J, the junction kept 7 bases outside the gene matches. This CDR3 is 15 amino acids long.